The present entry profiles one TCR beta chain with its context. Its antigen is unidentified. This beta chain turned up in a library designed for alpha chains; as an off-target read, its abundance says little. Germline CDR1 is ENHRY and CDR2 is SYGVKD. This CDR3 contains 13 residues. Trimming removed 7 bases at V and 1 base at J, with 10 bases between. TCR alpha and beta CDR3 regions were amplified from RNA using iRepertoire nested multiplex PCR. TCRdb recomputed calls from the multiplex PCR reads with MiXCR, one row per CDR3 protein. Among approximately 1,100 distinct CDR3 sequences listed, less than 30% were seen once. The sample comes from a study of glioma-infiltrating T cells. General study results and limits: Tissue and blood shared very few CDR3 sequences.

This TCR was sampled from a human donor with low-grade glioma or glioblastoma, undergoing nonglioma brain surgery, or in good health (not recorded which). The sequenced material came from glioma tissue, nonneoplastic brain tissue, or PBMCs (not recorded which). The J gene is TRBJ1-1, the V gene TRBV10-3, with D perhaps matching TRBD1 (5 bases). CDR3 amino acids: CAITGSENTEAFF. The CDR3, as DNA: TGTGCCATCACAGGGAGTGAGAACACTGAAGCTTTCTTT.